Each of the 32 T cell receptor beta chains below was sequenced from the same sample in a study of shared clonotypes between healthy human individuals. The naive CD8 population came from CD45RO-negative cells selected for CCR7, without terminally differentiated effector memory CD45RA+ cells. Produced via immunoSEQ multiplex PCR; TCRdb's table is partial and in-frame only. The data show millions of clones, around 96% seen once. Sequencing was done on a sample of naive CD8+ T cells sorted from blood. These TCRs come from a man younger than 35 in good health.

V usage is TRBV6-5 and J usage is TRBJ2-1, with D uncertain. The CDR3 runs 11 residues. The germline V gene has CDR1 MNHEY and CDR2 SVGAGI. V lost 1 base, J lost 9 bases, and 4 bases lay in between. The CDR3 protein is CASSYYSEQFF. CDR3 bases: TGTGCCAGCAGTTACTACTCTGAGCAGTTCTTC.

This chain's CDR3 is CASSRPDRGTLDTQYF. CDR3 in DNA: TGTGCCAGCAGCCGTCCTGACAGGGGGACGTTAGATACGCAGTATTTT. V gene TRBV7-8 combines with J gene TRBJ2-3, with 9 nucleotides matching TRBD1. This CDR3 has 16 amino acids. The germline CDR1 and CDR2 sequences are SGHVS and FQNEAQ. The V segment lost 5 bases and the J segment 5 bases; nucleotides outside the gene matches: 11.

The chain carries TRBV10-2 and TRBJ2-1; D might be TRBD1 (6 bases). Trimming shortened V by 10 bases and J by 6 bases, and 16 bases separated the two germline ends. The germline CDR1 and CDR2 sequences are WSHSY and SAAADI. This CDR3 comprises 13 residues. CDR3 protein: CATRGRDINEQFF. The CDR3 DNA follows: TGCGCCACCAGGGGCAGGGATATCAATGAGCAGTTCTTC.

This clone was recorded only once. The J gene is TRBJ1-4, the V gene TRBV6-1, with D maybe TRBD1 (5 bases). The CDR3 length is 16 residues. V lost 0 bases and J lost 2, with 10 bases in between. The V gene's germline CDR1 is MNHNS and CDR2 SASEGT. The CDR3 DNA reads TGTGCCAGCAGTGAAGCGGACTGGGGGACTAATGAAAAACTGTTTTTT. Translating it yields CASSEADWGTNEKLFF.

This chain connects TRBV6-6 to TRBJ1-1; TRBD1 matches at 9 bases. CDR3 length: 14 amino acids. V lost 6 bases and J lost 4; bases outside the gene matches: 6. Germline V gene sequence: CDR1 MNHNY, CDR2 SVGAGI (reference sequence). The CDR3: CASRGQGGGTEAFF. For the CDR3, the DNA is TGTGCCAGCAGGGGACAGGGTGGGGGCACTGAAGCTTTCTTT.

V is TRBV11-2 and J is TRBJ1-5; no definite D call. The germline CDR1 and CDR2 sequences are SGHAT and FQNNGV. CDR3 length: 13 amino acids. Trimming left V 4 bases short and J 9 bases short, with 13 bases between. CDR3 sequence (DNA): TGTGCCAGCAGCTCCGAGGGTGTGGCGCCCCAGCATTTT. It encodes CASSSEGVAPQHF.

This chain's CDR3 is CAGQGENKDNYGYTF. Written as DNA, the CDR3 is TGTGCCGGACAGGGGGAAAATAAAGATAACTATGGCTACACCTTC. The chain combines TRBV30 with TRBJ1-2; TRBD1 agrees at 10 bases. The CDR3 spans 15 residues. Germline CDR1 is GTSNPN and CDR2 is SVGIG (reference sequence). With 8 bases clipped from V and 1 base from J, the junction kept 10 bases outside the gene matches.

J is TRBJ2-7 and V is TRBV20-1, with TRBD1 as a possible D gene (5 bases). Trimming cost V 6 bases and J 6 bases, with 12 bases left between them. Germline CDR1 DFQATT, CDR2 SNEGSKA (reference sequence). There are 11 residues in the CDR3. The CDR3 nucleotides read TGCAGTGCGCCTCTCCAGGGCGAGCAGTACTTC. This sequence encodes CSAPLQGEQYF.

The chain combines TRBV27 with TRBJ2-7; D is possibly TRBD1 (6 bases). The CDR3 spans 14 residues. V lost 3 bases and J lost 2, with 11 bases in between. CDR1 MNHEY and CDR2 SMNVEV come from the germline V gene (reference sequence). For the CDR3, the DNA is TGTGCCAGCAGTTTCAAACAGGGTCCCTACGAGCAGTACTTC. Its translation: CASSFKQGPYEQYF.

The J gene is TRBJ1-2, the V gene TRBV6-1; D remains ambiguous. Per the germline V gene, CDR1 is MNHNS and CDR2 is SASEGT. The CDR3 is 14 amino acids. V was clipped by 6 bases and J by 11 bases, with 22 bases between them. CDR3 nucleotide sequence: TGTGCCAGCAGCCCAAAAGGCATGGGCCCCTATTACACCTTC. Protein product: CASSPKGMGPYYTF.

This sequence joins TRBV6-5 and TRBJ2-7; TRBD2 is a possible D gene (5 bases). The length of the CDR3 is 13 residues. Germline V gene data show CDR1 as MNHEY and CDR2 as SVGAGI. Trimming removed 4 bases at V and 3 bases at J, with 10 bases between. The CDR3 loop is CASSSGSLYEQYF. CDR3 in DNA: TGTGCCAGCAGTTCGGGGAGCCTCTACGAGCAGTACTTC.

This clone was seen a single time. V usage is TRBV4-3 and J usage is TRBJ2-7, with 11 bases aligning to TRBD2. The CDR3 has 15 amino acids. J was trimmed by 0 bases and V by 4 bases; bases with no gene match: 2. Looked up from germline, CDR1 is LGHNA and CDR2 is YSLEER. CDR3 residues: CASSLAGGPSYEQYF. The CDR3 bases are TGCGCCAGCAGCCTAGCGGGAGGGCCCTCCTACGAGCAGTACTTC.

The chain uses TRBV7-2 and TRBJ2-3; D ambiguous. V gave up 8 bases and J gave up 6 bases, with 15 bases separating them. The CDR3 contains 13 residues. The germline gives CDR1 SGHTA, CDR2 FQGNSA. CDR3 protein: CASSLLVRDTQYF. The CDR3 DNA sequence: TGTGCCAGCTCCCTCCTCGTGAGGGATACGCAGTATTTT.

V is TRBV29-1 and J is TRBJ2-7, with 8 bases matching TRBD2. The CDR3 loop spans 13 amino acids. The germline V gene encodes CDR1 SQVTM and CDR2 ANQGSEA. The V gene end was trimmed by 2 bases and the J gene end by 4 bases; junction bases not matched to a gene: 4. The CDR3 sequence: CSVESTSGYEQYF. For the CDR3, the DNA is TGCAGCGTTGAAAGTACTAGCGGTTACGAGCAGTACTTC.

The chain links TRBV2 to TRBJ1-1; 7 nucleotides align to TRBD1. V was pared by 3 bases and J by 11 bases, with 3 bases of the junction left unmatched. CDR3 size: 11 residues. In germline, CDR1 is SNHLY, CDR2 FYNNEI. The CDR3 DNA follows: TGTGCCAGCAGTGATACAGGGGAGGCTTTCTTT. This sequence encodes CASSDTGEAFF.

Comment on this clone: This CDR3 is also generated by other DNA sequences in the sample. In DNA form, the CDR3 reads TGTGCCAGTAGTATGGGACTAGCGGACTACAATGAGCAGTTCTTC. This translates into CASSMGLADYNEQFF. This chain links TRBV19 with TRBJ2-1, with 11 bases that match TRBD2. V shed 3 bases, J shed 3 bases, and the junction held 1 base outside the gene matches. Germline loops: CDR1 LNHDA, CDR2 SQIVND (reference sequence). The length of the CDR3 is 15 residues.

The CDR3 sequence: CASSFSQGAISYGYTF. CDR3 DNA sequence: TGTGCCAGCAGTTTTTCTCAGGGGGCCATTTCCTATGGCTACACCTTC. The J gene is TRBJ1-2, the V gene TRBV27, with 8 positions matching TRBD1. CDR1 is MNHEY and CDR2 is SMNVEV in the germline V gene (reference sequence). This CDR3 comprises 16 residues. With 3 bases clipped from V and 4 bases from J, the junction kept 10 bases outside the gene matches.

The chain joins TRBV28 to TRBJ1-6; 7 bases agree with TRBD1. The CDR3 runs to 16 residues. V was pared by 5 bases and J by 10 bases, with 14 bases of the junction left unmatched. Germline CDR1 and CDR2: MDHEN and SYDVKM. The CDR3 region has the DNA TGTGCCAGCAGTCCCCGGGAGACAGGGTACAACTCACCCCTCCACTTT. It is translated as CASSPRETGYNSPLHF. Combining the CDR3 with reference TRBV28 and TRBJ1-6 gives the whole variable domain DVKVTQSSRYLVKRTGEKVFLECVQDMDHENMFWYRQDPGLGLRLIYFSYDVKMKEKGDIPEGYSVSREKKERFSLILESASTNQTSMYLCASSPRETGYNSPLHFGNGTRLTVT.

This rearrangement joins TRBV9 to TRBJ2-1; 10 bases align to TRBD1. The CDR3 runs 15 residues. Germline CDR1 and CDR2: SGDLS and YYNGEE. V was pared by 3 bases and J by 2 bases, with 2 bases of the junction left unmatched. The CDR3 spells CASSGTGGTYNEQFF. The CDR3 DNA reads as TGTGCCAGCAGCGGGACAGGGGGGACCTACAATGAGCAGTTCTTC. The whole variable domain, remainder taken from reference TRBV9 and TRBJ2-1, is DSGVTQTPKHLITATGQRVTLRCSPRSGDLSVYWYQQSLDQGLQFLIQYYNGEERAKGNILERFSAQQFPDLHSELNLSSLELGDSALYFCASSGTGGTYNEQFFGPGTRLTVL.

This clone showed up just once. This chain uses TRBV28 with TRBJ1-6; TRBD1 matches at 7 bases. V dropped 6 bases and J dropped 3; count of bases not matched to a gene: 8. Germline values: CDR1 MDHEN, CDR2 SYDVKM. The CDR3 sequence is 16 residues long. The CDR3 bases are TGTGCCAGCAGACCAGGGGGGGAGCTCTATAATTCACCCCTCCACTTT. Residues: CASRPGGELYNSPLHF.

The chain recombines TRBV7-9 with TRBJ2-5, with D unclear. The CDR3 contains 16 residues. The V gene's germline CDR1 is SEHNR and CDR2 FQNEAQ (reference sequence). The ends were cut back, 6 bases at V and 0 bases at J, with 17 bases in the middle. The CDR3 spells CASSSPVLGYQETQYF. Here the CDR3 DNA reads TGTGCCAGCAGTTCACCGGTGCTAGGGTACCAAGAGACCCAGTACTTC.

The J gene is TRBJ2-7, the V gene TRBV10-3, with 10 nucleotides matching TRBD1. The CDR3 sequence is 16 residues long. V shed 0 bases, J shed 6 bases, and the junction held 8 bases outside the gene matches. From germline, CDR1 is ENHRY and CDR2 SYGVKD. The CDR3 DNA follows: TGTGCCATCAGTGAGTCTCCTGACAGGGGGCAGGGCGAGCAGTACTTC. Translation: CAISESPDRGQGEQYF.

This chain joins TRBV30 and TRBJ2-2; TRBD1 matches 8 bases. This CDR3 is 15 amino acids long. Trimming removed 7 bases from V and 1 base from J; junction bases left unmatched: 8. Germline V CDR1 and CDR2: GTSNPN, SVGIG (reference sequence). CDR3 loop: CASSGQGKNTGELFF. DNA for the CDR3: TGTGCCTCATCCGGACAGGGAAAGAACACCGGGGAGCTGTTTTTT. The full variable domain, completed using reference TRBV30 and TRBJ2-2, is SQTIHQWPATLVQPVGSPLSLECTVEGTSNPNLYWYRQAAGRGLQLLFYSVGIGQISSEVPQNLSASRPQDRQFILSSKKLLLSDSGFYLCASSGQGKNTGELFFGEGSRLTVL.

The chain employs TRBV5-1 and TRBJ2-7, with 12 bases that match TRBD2. The V segment lost 3 bases and the J segment 1 base; nucleotides outside the gene matches: 2. The germline V gene has CDR1 SGHRS and CDR2 YFSETQ. This CDR3 has 15 residues. CDR3 amino acids: CASSWGLAGSYEQYF. CDR3 nucleotide sequence: TGCGCCAGCAGCTGGGGACTAGCGGGTTCCTACGAGCAGTACTTC.

This clone was seen a single time. This chain links TRBV4-3 with TRBJ2-1; D not resolved. Trimming removed 1 base at V and 4 bases at J, with 11 bases between. The CDR3 runs 15 residues. Germline V lookup: CDR1 LGHNA, CDR2 YSLEER. CDR3 sequence: CASSQGAESYNEQFF. DNA of the CDR3: TGCGCCAGCAGCCAAGGGGCAGAAAGTTACAATGAGCAGTTCTTC.

This chain links TRBV10-3 with TRBJ1-1, with D possibly being TRBD1 (6 bases). CDR3 length: 14 residues. Germline-derived CDR1 and CDR2 are ENHRY and SYGVKD. V was cut by 6 bases and J by 3 bases, with 14 bases left in between. The CDR3, as DNA: TGTGCCATCAGGCAACAGGGTAGGGACACTGAAGCTTTCTTT. Its protein product is CAIRQQGRDTEAFF.

The gene calls are TRBV12-5 and TRBJ2-7; TRBD1 agrees at 7 bases. The CDR3 is 15 residues long. From germline, CDR1 is LGHNT and CDR2 FRNRAP. Trimming removed 0 bases from V and 3 bases from J; junction bases left unmatched: 5. CDR3 amino acids: CASGLVPQGRYEQYF. In nucleotides, the CDR3 is TGTGCTAGTGGTTTGGTACCACAGGGGCGCTACGAGCAGTACTTC.

CDR3 bases: TGTGCCAGCAGTCCGAGGGGGGGTACAGGGGACCACGAGCAGTACTTC. It codes for CASSPRGGTGDHEQYF. The chain has TRBV27 and TRBJ2-7; perhaps D is TRBD1 or TRBD2 (7 bases each). The germline V gene has CDR1 MNHEY and CDR2 SMNVEV (reference sequence). CDR3 length equals 16 residues. The V and J ends lost 5 bases and 5 bases respectively, with 22 bases between them.

This chain uses TRBV4-3 with TRBJ2-7; D might be TRBD1 (6 bases). Per the germline V gene, CDR1 is LGHNA and CDR2 is YSLEER. V shed 1 base and J shed 3 bases, with 13 bases lying between them. The CDR3 length is 15 residues. The CDR3 protein is CASSQGTDPIYEQYF. The CDR3 nucleotides are TGCGCCAGCAGCCAAGGGACAGACCCCATCTACGAGCAGTACTTC.

V and J are TRBV11-2 and TRBJ1-1; D gene unclear. There are 11 residues in the CDR3. V lost 0 bases and J 7 bases, leaving 3 bases between the germline ends. CDR1 and CDR2 from the germline V gene are SGHAT and FQNNGV. The CDR3 protein is CASSLDGEAFF. CDR3 bases: TGTGCCAGCAGCTTAGATGGTGAAGCTTTCTTT.

The genes are TRBV7-9 and TRBJ1-3, with no clear D. The germline gives CDR1 SEHNR, CDR2 FQNEAQ (reference sequence). This CDR3 spans 12 amino acids. The germline V and J ends were trimmed by 5 bases and 4 bases, with 6 bases remaining between them. The CDR3 sequence: CASSENGNTIYF. CDR3 coding DNA: TGTGCCAGCAGCGAGAACGGAAACACCATATATTTT.

Points on this clone: The same CDR3 also results from other DNA sequences found in this sample. The chain couples TRBV19 to TRBJ2-7; D call uncertain. This CDR3 has 13 residues. V lost 3 bases to trimming and J lost 1 base, with 7 bases between them. Germline lookup yields CDR1 LNHDA and CDR2 SQIVND (reference sequence). CDR3 in DNA: TGTGCCAGTAGTATGGATAGTTCCTACGAGCAGTACTTC. Residues: CASSMDSSYEQYF.